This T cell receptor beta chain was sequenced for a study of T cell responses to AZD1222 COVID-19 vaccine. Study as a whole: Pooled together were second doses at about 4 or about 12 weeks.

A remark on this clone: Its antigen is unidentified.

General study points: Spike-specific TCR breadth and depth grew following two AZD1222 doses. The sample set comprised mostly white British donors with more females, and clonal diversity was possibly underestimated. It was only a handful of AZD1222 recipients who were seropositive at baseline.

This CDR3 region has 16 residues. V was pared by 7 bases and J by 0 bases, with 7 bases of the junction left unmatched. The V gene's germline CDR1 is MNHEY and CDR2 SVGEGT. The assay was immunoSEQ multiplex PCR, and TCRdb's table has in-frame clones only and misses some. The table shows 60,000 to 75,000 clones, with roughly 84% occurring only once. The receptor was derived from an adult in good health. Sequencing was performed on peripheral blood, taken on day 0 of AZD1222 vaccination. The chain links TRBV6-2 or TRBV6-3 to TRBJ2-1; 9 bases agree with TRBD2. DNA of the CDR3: TGTGCCAGCAACCCTCTAGCGGGGCTCTCCTACAATGAGCAGTTCTTC. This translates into CASNPLAGLSYNEQFF.